The rows below give T cell receptor beta chains drawn from one sample of a study of shared clonotypes between healthy human individuals. Sequencing was performed with immunoSEQ multiplex PCR; in TCRdb, only in-frame clones are kept and a portion is missing. This table has about 380,000 clones, around 96% appearing once. The sample was memory CD8+ T cells sorted from blood. The receptors here all came from a man aged 25 to 45 in good health. CDR3s include the opening cysteine and the closing phenylalanine or tryptophan. D genes are given only for firm matches. The size field is filled for only some rows; it gives once, few, many or a size class.

j_call,v_call,clone_size,d_call,cdr3_nt,cdr3_aa
TRBJ1-2,TRBV19,NA,NA,TGTGCCAGTACCAGGACGGACTATGGCTACACCTTC,CASTRTDYGYTF
TRBJ1-3,TRBV6-8,NA,NA,TGTGCCAGCCACAACGACACCACCTCTGCCCGAAGGATACTATGTGGAAACACCATATATTTT,CASHNDTTSARRILCGNTIYF
TRBJ2-7,TRBV10-3,NA,NA,TGTGCCATCAGTGAAACGGCAGACGGGCAGTACTTC,CAISETADGQYF
TRBJ2-7,TRBV20-1,NA,NA,TGCAGTGCTAGTCCAGGGGCCTCCTTC,CSASPGASF
TRBJ2-4,TRBV27,NA,NA,TGTGCCAGCACCGCAGGTCCCCCGGGGGCCAAAAACATTCAGTACTTC,CASTAGPPGAKNIQYF
TRBJ1-1,TRBV2,few,TRBD1,TGTGCCAGTCGTAGGGACAGTGAGAACACTGAAGCTTTCTTT,CASRRDSENTEAFF
TRBJ1-5,TRBV19,NA,TRBD1,TGTGCCAGTAGTTCGCCGGGACAGGGGGCGAGGAGCAATCAGCCCCAGCATTTT,CASSSPGQGARSNQPQHF
TRBJ2-1,TRBV19,NA,NA,TGTGCCAGTAGTCCTCGATCCGCGGATGAGCAGTTCTTC,CASSPRSADEQFF
TRBJ1-2,TRBV27,NA,NA,TGTGCCAGCAGTCCACAGGGCGCTTCCTATGGCTACACCTTC,CASSPQGASYGYTF
TRBJ2-7,TRBV27,NA,TRBD2,TGTGCCAGTACATCCGGGGGGGTCGACACCCAGGGAGGGTTCGAGCAGTACTTC,CASTSGGVDTQGGFEQYF
TRBJ2-2,TRBV19,NA,NA,TGTGCCAGCGAGAGGGGGGGCACCGGGGAGCTGTTTTTT,CASERGGTGELFF
TRBJ2-7,TRBV10-3,NA,TRBD1,TGTGCCATCAGTGAGTCGGTCGGACAGGGACTCTACGAGCAGTACTTC,CAISESVGQGLYEQYF
TRBJ2-4,TRBV19,NA,TRBD1,TGTGCCAGTAGTAGCTGGACAGGGGTGGCCAAAAACATTCAGTACTTC,CASSSWTGVAKNIQYF
TRBJ2-7,TRBV4-2,NA,NA,TGTGCCAGCAGCCAAGGGGACACCTACGAGCAGTACTTC,CASSQGDTYEQYF
TRBJ1-4,TRBV28,NA,TRBD1,TGTGCCAGCAGTTCCCCGGGACAGGGGAATGAAAAACTGTTTTTT,CASSSPGQGNEKLFF
TRBJ2-7,TRBV7-9,NA,NA,TGTGCCAGCAGCTCCCCCCAAACAGGCGGTTCACCACACTACGAGCAGTACTTC,CASSSPQTGGSPHYEQYF
TRBJ2-7,TRBV7-9,once,NA,TGTGCCAGCAGCGTGCCGGGACAGCGGGGCTACGAGCAGTACTTC,CASSVPGQRGYEQYF
TRBJ2-7,TRBV7-9,NA,NA,TGTGCCAGCTCAGGGGCTCTTTACGAGCAGTACTTC,CASSGALYEQYF